These 9 T cell receptor beta chains came from one sample sequenced in a study of T cell repertoires in cytomegalovirus infection. TCRdb re-called the reads with MiXCR, one entry per CDR3 protein. The sample carries nearly 70,000 distinct CDR3 sequences, 20% to 25% recorded once. The antigens these receptors bind are not known. Sequenced: PBMCs, sequenced either directly or after in vitro stimulation (not recorded which). The source of these receptors is a human donor in good health (CMV status not recorded). Some clones in this sample may be carry-over from other donors' samples.

This clonotype was picked up many times. The J gene is TRBJ2-1, the V gene TRBV7-6; 10 positions agree with TRBD1. Germline CDR1 SGHVS, CDR2 FNYEAQ. With 4 bases clipped from V and 7 bases from J, the junction kept 7 bases outside the gene matches. This CDR3 is built from 15 residues. As DNA, the CDR3 is TGTGCCAGCAGCTCCACGCGGACAGGGGGGAATGAGCAGTTCTTC. Amino acids: CASSSTRTGGNEQFF.

This chain links TRBV19 with TRBJ1-5; TRBD1 aligns across 8 bases. The CDR3 loop spans 16 amino acids. V lost 5 bases, J lost 4 bases, and 10 bases stayed unmatched. Per germline, CDR1 LNHDA and CDR2 SQIVND (reference sequence). CDR3 sequence (DNA): TGTGCCAGTAGTTACCGACAGGGGAGGGGGAATCAGCCCCAGCATTTT. It is translated as CASSYRQGRGNQPQHF.

This chain joins TRBV27 and TRBJ2-5; possibly TRBD1 for D (6 bases). Germline values: CDR1 MNHEY, CDR2 SMNVEV (reference sequence). V lost 0 bases and J 4 bases, leaving 12 bases between the germline ends. The CDR3 has 15 residues. The chain's CDR3 is CASSLSWGLVETQYF. Written as DNA, the CDR3 is TGTGCCAGCAGTTTATCATGGGGGCTGGTAGAGACCCAGTACTTC.

This clonotype was seen at least ten times. The chain joins TRBV27 to TRBJ1-5; the D gene is possibly TRBD1 (5 bases). CDR1 is MNHEY, CDR2 SMNVEV, per germline (reference sequence). The CDR3 runs 14 residues. Trimming cost V 8 bases and J 2 bases, with 13 bases left between them. The DNA for the CDR3 is TGTGCCAGCGGACGGGGGGTGGGCAATCAGCCCCAGCATTTT. This codes for CASGRGVGNQPQHF.

This clonotype was recorded at least ten times. V gene TRBV5-1 combines with J gene TRBJ2-1; TRBD2 might be the D (5 bases). The CDR3 is made up of 14 amino acids. The ends were cut back, 8 bases at V and 7 bases at J, with 19 bases in the middle. The V gene's germline CDR1 is SGHRS and CDR2 YFSETQ. CDR3 sequence: CASALVSRRNEQFF. The CDR3 DNA is TGCGCCAGTGCACTAGTATCCCGGCGGAATGAGCAGTTCTTC. The full variable domain, completed using reference TRBV5-1 and TRBJ2-1, is KAGVTQTPRYLIKTRGQQVTLSCSPISGHRSVSWYQQTPGQGLQFLFEYFSETQRNKGNFPGRFSGRQFSNSRSEMNVSTLELGDSALYLCASALVSRRNEQFFGPGTRLTVL.

CDR3 coding DNA: TGTGCCAGCAGCTATACAGGGGACGAGCAGTACGTC. It is translated as CASSYTGDEQYV. The J gene is TRBJ2-7, the V gene TRBV7-2; 7 bases map to TRBD1. Germline V gene sequence: CDR1 SGHTA, CDR2 FQGNSA. J gave up 5 bases and V 4 bases, and 2 bases lay outside the gene matches. The CDR3 has 12 residues.

This clonotype was picked up a small number of times. J is TRBJ2-1 and V is TRBV7-2; TRBD2 is a possible D gene (6 bases). Trimming took 4 bases from V and 4 from J, leaving 17 bases between them. Germline V lookup: CDR1 SGHTA, CDR2 FQGNSA. This CDR3 spans 16 amino acids. The CDR3 loop reads CASSSDGGGPYNEQFF. Written as DNA, the CDR3 is TGTGCCAGCAGCTCGGACGGGGGTGGACCTTACAATGAGCAGTTCTTC.

This clonotype was picked up many times. The chain combines TRBV7-2 with TRBJ2-3, with 12 bases that match TRBD2. J gave up 2 bases and V 2 bases, and 11 bases lay outside the gene matches. There are 19 residues in the CDR3. Germline CDR1 reads SGHTA; CDR2 reads FQGNSA. The CDR3 sequence: CASSLTASGRGFSTDTQYF. The CDR3 DNA is TGTGCCAGCAGCTTAACAGCTAGCGGGAGGGGGTTTTCCACAGATACGCAGTATTTT. The full variable domain, completed using reference TRBV7-2 and TRBJ2-3, is GAGVSQSPSNKVTEKGKDVELRCDPISGHTALYWYRQSLGQGLEFLIYFQGNSAPDKSGLPSDRFSAERTGGSVSTLTIQRTQQEDSAVYLCASSLTASGRGFSTDTQYFGPGTRLTVL.

This clonotype was found many times. The chain links TRBV12-3 or TRBV12-4 to TRBJ2-5, with D hard to call. V was cut by 4 bases and J by 3 bases, with 9 bases left in between. The CDR3 contains 13 residues. The CDR3 here is CASSSPIEETQYF. CDR3 coding DNA: TGTGCCAGCAGTTCACCCATAGAAGAGACCCAGTACTTC.